This TCR beta chain comes out of a study of OX40 agonist ivuxolimab in advanced cancers. On the study more broadly: Cancers in dose escalation were hepatocellular, melanoma, renal cell and head and neck.

Blood draws occurred at baseline, cycle 4 day 1, and cycle 7 day 1. Germline V gene lookup returns CDR1 WSHSY and CDR2 SAAADI. This CDR3 is 16 amino acids long. V was shortened by 6 bases and J by 3 bases, with 18 bases between the two germline ends. Regarding the study as a whole: Researchers did not establish what antigens the expanded peripheral T cells target.

Produced via immunoSEQ multiplex PCR; TCRdb's table is partial and in-frame only. This table has 60,000 to 70,000 clones, 70% to 90% appearing once. This clone showed up just once. Its antigen is undetermined. The origin of this receptor is an adult with an advanced solid tumor such as melanoma, head and neck, liver or kidney cancer. The sample in question was CD4+ or CD8+ T cells sorted from blood, obtained in a trial of the OX40 agonist ivuxolimab. The rearrangement joins TRBV10-2 to TRBJ2-1; a possible D gene is TRBD2 (6 bases). The CDR3 DNA sequence: TGCGCCAGCAGGGAGGGACGGGCAGGGAACTACAATGAGCAGTTCTTC. Translating it yields CASREGRAGNYNEQFF.